A single T cell receptor (beta chain) is shown here with its context. The record originates from a study of monozygotic twins with inflammatory bowel disease. One entry per CDR3 protein, without DNA, is what TCRdb gives after re-calling the 5' RACE reads. The sample totals 200,000 to 250,000 distinct CDR3 sequences. This CDR3 comprises 18 residues. Germline assignment: CDR1 SGHAT and CDR2 FQDESV (reference sequence). The sequencing input was blood. This clonotype originated in a human donor with ulcerative colitis or Crohn's disease, or a healthy co-twin of an affected twin (not recorded which). V is TRBV11-1 and J is TRBJ2-2; TCRdb proposes TRBD1, but this gene call is untestable without DNA. This chain's CDR3 is CASSPWGRREGATGELFF.